Detailed here is one T cell receptor beta chain. These data come from a study of lymphopenia after photon versus proton radiotherapy. The V gene's germline CDR1 is MNHEY and CDR2 SMNVEV (reference sequence). The V and J ends lost 3 bases and 1 base respectively, with 7 bases between them. This CDR3 spans 15 amino acids. Profiling relied on immunoSEQ multiplex PCR, and the TCRdb table lists in-frame clones only, not all of them. This table has approximately 45,000 clones, 85% appearing once. V is TRBV27 and J is TRBJ1-6; D unclear. Sequences were derived from peripheral blood, sampled from a patient treated with photon-based radiotherapy. This TCR was sampled from a man aged 40-49 years with gastric cancer. The CDR3 here is CASSFAGSYNSPLHF. CDR3 DNA sequence: TGTGCCAGCAGTTTCGCGGGGTCCTATAATTCACCCCTCCACTTT.